This T cell receptor (beta chain) emerged from a study of blood T cell repertoires in COVID-19. A Seattle source enrolled patients during active infection and followed them longitudinally. Germline V CDR1 and CDR2: MGHDK, SYGVNS. This CDR3 is 13 amino acids long. V lost 5 bases, J lost 2 bases, and 10 bases lay in between. Some clones are missing from TCRdb's copy, which holds only in-frame ones; the method was immunoSEQ multiplex PCR. The table has some 38,000 clones, about 76% seen once. The sequenced sample was peripheral blood. The TCR comes from an older man with COVID-19, enrolled during active disease. The chain links TRBV25-1 to TRBJ2-7; D is unclear. CDR3 sequence (DNA): TGTGCCAGCAGTCAGGTTGGCCCCTACGAGCAGTACTTC. Translating it yields CASSQVGPYEQYF.